This TCR beta chain was recovered during a study of Ad26.COV2.S vaccination and SARS-CoV-2 variants. Study-wide context: Enrolled in COV1001, the donor was in the Ad26.COV2.S trial arm, which received the vaccine.

Overall study results and limits: Total T cell responses may have been underestimated by the TCR breadth and depth analyses. Non-spike TCR breadth showed similarity between vaccine and placebo recipients.

Documented treatment: 15 to 20 received Ad26.COV2.S at low or high dose, single or two shots; 5 received placebo; per-sample allocation not given. All samples were drawn on day 63, counting from the first vaccine or placebo injection. As concerns this clone: Its matching antigen is unknown.

There are 13 residues in the CDR3. Germline CDR1 reads SGHDT; CDR2 reads YYEEEE. V gave up 4 bases and J gave up 9 bases; unmatched junction bases: 3. Clones were read by immunoSEQ multiplex PCR, and TCRdb kept only the in-frame ones, dropping some. The sample holds 350,000 to 500,000 clones; 90% are singletons and the top ten take roughly 4%. The clonotype was recovered from a person aged 18-60 years who received the Ad26.COV2.S COVID-19 vaccine or a placebo. The rearrangement joins TRBV5-6 to TRBJ1-6; 8 bases agree with TRBD1. Sample: peripheral blood, taken in a trial of Ad26.COV2.S vaccine versus placebo. The CDR3 loop is CASSVGTGSPLHF. The CDR3 nucleotides read TGTGCCAGCAGCGTCGGGACAGGTTCACCCCTCCACTTT.